The present TCR beta chain was sequenced within a study of shared clonotypes between healthy human individuals. Findings and limits, study-wide: Represented genetic and exposure-history diversity was restricted by having few donors.

For this clone: What it binds is unknown.

This table comes from immunoSEQ multiplex PCR, and its TCRdb copy is limited to in-frame clones, with some not included. The profile shows approximately 2,000,000 clones, less than 95% of them singletons. Germline V gene data show CDR1 as SNHLY and CDR2 as FYNNEI. Trimming stripped 5 bases from V and 0 bases from J, with 20 bases between. This CDR3 has 18 amino acids. This chain joins TRBV2 and TRBJ1-5; D possibly corresponds to TRBD1 (6 bases). Sequences were obtained from naive CD4+ T cells from PBMCs. Subset: CD45RA+ positively selected. The sequence was collected from a man aged 18 to 30 in good health. Some clones in this sample may be carry-over from other donors' samples. The CDR3 here is CASSPSRNRANSNQPQHF. The CDR3 nucleotides are TGTGCCAGCAGTCCCTCCCGGAACAGGGCAAATAGCAATCAGCCCCAGCATTTT.